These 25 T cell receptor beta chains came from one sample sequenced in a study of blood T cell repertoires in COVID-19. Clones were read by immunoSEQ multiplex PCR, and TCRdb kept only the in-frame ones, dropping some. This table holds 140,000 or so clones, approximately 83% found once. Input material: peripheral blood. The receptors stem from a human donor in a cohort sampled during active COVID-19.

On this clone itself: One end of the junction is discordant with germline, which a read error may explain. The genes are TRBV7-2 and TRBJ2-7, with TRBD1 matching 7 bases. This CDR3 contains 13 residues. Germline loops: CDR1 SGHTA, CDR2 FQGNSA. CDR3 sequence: CASSLTNWDSPTF. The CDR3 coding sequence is TGTGCCAGCAGCTTAACTAACTGGGACAGCCCAACGTTC.

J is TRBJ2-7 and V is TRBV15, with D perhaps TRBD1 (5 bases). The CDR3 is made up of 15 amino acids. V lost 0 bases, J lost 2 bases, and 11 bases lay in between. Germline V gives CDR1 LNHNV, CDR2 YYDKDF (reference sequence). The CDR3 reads CATSRDLRAPYEQYF. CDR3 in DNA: TGTGCCACCAGCAGAGATCTCAGGGCTCCCTACGAGCAGTACTTC.

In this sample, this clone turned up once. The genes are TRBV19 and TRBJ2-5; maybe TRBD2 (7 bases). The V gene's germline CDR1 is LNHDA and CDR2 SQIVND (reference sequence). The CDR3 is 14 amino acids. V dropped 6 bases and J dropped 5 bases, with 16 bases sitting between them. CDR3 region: CASSPPRGGETQYF. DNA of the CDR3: TGTGCCAGTAGCCCTCCTAGGGGGGGGGAGACCCAGTACTTC.

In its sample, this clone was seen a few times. The CDR3 bases are TGTGCCAGCACCGCGGGTTCCTATGGCTACACCTTC. It yields the protein CASTAGSYGYTF. This chain uses TRBV6-5 with TRBJ1-2, with D unresolved. V was clipped by 7 bases and J by 4 bases, with 10 bases between them. The CDR3 extends over 12 amino acids. Germline CDR1 is MNHEY and CDR2 is SVGAGI.

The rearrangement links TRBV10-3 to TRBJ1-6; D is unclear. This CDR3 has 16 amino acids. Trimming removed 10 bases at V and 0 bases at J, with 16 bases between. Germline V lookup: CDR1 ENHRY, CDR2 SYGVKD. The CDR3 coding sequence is TGTGCCACCTGCGCTCGGGAAGGCTCCTATAATTCACCCCTCCACTTT. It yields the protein CATCAREGSYNSPLHF.

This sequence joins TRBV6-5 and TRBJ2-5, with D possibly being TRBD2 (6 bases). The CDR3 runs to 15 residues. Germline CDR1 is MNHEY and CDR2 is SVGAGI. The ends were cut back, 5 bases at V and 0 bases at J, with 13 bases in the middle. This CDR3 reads CASSRGLMYQETQYF. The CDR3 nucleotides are TGTGCCAGCAGTAGGGGACTTATGTACCAAGAGACCCAGTACTTC.

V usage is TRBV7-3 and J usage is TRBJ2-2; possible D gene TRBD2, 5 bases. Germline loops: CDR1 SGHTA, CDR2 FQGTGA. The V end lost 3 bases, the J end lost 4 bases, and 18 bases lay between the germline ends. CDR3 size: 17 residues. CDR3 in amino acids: CASSFTSGLAGTGELFF. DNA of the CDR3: TGTGCCAGCAGCTTTACCAGTGGGCTAGCAGGCACCGGGGAGCTGTTTTTT.

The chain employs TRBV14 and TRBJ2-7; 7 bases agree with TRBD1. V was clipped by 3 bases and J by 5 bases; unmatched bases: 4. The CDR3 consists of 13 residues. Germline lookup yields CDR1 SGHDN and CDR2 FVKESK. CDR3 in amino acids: CASSHYRGDEQYF. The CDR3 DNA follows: TGTGCCAGCAGCCACTACAGGGGTGACGAGCAGTACTTC.

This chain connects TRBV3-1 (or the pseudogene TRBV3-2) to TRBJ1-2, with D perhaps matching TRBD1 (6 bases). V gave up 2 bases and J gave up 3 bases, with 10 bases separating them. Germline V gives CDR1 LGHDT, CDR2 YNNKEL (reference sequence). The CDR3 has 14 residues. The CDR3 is CASSQFTGYYGYTF. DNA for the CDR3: TGTGCCAGCAGCCAATTCACAGGGTACTATGGCTACACCTTC.

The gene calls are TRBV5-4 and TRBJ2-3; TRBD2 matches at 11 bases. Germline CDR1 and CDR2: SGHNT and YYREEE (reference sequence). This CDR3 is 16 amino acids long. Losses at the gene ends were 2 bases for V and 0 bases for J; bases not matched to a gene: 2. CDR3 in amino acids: CASSLRLAGSTDTQYF. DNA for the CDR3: TGTGCCAGCAGCTTAAGACTAGCGGGGAGCACAGATACGCAGTATTTT.

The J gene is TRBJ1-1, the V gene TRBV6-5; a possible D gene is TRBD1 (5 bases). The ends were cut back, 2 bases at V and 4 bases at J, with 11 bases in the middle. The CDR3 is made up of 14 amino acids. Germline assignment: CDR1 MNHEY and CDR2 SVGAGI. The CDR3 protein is CASSYGGVGTEAFF. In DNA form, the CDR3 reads TGTGCCAGCAGTTACGGAGGGGTGGGCACTGAAGCTTTCTTT.

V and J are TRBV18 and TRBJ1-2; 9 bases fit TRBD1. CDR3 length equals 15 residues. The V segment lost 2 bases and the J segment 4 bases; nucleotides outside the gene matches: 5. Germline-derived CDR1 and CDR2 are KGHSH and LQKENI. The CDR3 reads CASSPSGTGSYGYTF. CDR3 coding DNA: TGTGCCAGCTCACCATCGGGGACAGGGTCCTATGGCTACACCTTC.

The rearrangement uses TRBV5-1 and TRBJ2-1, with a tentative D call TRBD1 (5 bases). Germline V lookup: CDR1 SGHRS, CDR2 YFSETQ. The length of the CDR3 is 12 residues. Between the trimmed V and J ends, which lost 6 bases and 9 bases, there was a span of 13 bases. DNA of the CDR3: TGCGCCAGCAAATCTAGGGGTGGTGAGCAGTTCTTC. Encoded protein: CASKSRGGEQFF.

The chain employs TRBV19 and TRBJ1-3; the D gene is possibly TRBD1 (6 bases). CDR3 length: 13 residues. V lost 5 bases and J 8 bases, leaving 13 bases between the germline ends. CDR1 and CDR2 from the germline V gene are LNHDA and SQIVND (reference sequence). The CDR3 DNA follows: TGTGCCAGTAGTCCCGAGGGGGTCCACACCATATATTTT. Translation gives CASSPEGVHTIYF.

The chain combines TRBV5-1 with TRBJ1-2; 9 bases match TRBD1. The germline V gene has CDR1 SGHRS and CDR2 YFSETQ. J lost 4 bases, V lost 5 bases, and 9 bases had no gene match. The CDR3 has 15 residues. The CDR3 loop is CASSSPGQGSYGYTF. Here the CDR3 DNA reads TGCGCCAGCAGTTCCCCGGGACAGGGTAGCTATGGCTACACCTTC.

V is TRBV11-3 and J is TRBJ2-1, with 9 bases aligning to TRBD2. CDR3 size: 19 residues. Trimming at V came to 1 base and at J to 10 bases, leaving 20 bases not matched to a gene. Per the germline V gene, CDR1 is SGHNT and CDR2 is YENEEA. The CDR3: CASSLVGDIGTSRAGEQFF. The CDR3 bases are TGTGCCAGCAGCTTAGTGGGGGACATTGGGACTAGCCGGGCTGGGGAGCAGTTCTTC.

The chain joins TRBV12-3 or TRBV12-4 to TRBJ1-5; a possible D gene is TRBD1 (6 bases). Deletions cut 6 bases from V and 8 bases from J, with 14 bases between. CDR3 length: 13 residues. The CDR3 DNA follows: TGTGCCAGCAGCCAAGGGGGAACCGAGCCCCAGCATTTT. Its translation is CASSQGGTEPQHF.

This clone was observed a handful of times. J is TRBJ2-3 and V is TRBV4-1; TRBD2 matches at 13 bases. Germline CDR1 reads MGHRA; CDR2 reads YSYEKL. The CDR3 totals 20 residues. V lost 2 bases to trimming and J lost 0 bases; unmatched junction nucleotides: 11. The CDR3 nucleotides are TGCGCCAGCAGCCAACCCACTGGACTAGCGGGGGCCGATAGCACAGATACGCAGTATTTT. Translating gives CASSQPTGLAGADSTDTQYF.

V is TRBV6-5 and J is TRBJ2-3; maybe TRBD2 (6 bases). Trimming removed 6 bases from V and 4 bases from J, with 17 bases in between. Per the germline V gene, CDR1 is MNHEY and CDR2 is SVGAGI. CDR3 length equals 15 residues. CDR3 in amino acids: CASSIGGFGSDTQYF. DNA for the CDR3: TGTGCCAGCAGCATTGGGGGGTTTGGGTCAGATACGCAGTATTTT.

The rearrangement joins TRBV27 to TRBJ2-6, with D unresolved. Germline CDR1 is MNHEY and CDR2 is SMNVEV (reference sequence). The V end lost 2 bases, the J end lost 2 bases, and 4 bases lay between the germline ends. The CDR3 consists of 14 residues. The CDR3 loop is CASSLLPGANVLTF. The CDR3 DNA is TGTGCCAGCAGTTTACTTCCTGGGGCCAACGTCCTGACTTTC.

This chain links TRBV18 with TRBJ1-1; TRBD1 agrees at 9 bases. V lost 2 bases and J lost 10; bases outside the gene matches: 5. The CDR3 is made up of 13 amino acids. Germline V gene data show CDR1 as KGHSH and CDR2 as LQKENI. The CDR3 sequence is CASSPTGGEVAFF. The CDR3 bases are TGTGCCAGCTCACCAACAGGGGGCGAGGTAGCTTTCTTT.

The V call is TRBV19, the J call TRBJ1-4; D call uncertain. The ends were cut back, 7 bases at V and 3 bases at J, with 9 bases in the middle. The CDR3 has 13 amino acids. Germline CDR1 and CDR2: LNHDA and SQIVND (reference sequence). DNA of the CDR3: TGTGCCAGTATACCAGGCCCTAATGAAAAACTGTTTTTT. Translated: CASIPGPNEKLFF.

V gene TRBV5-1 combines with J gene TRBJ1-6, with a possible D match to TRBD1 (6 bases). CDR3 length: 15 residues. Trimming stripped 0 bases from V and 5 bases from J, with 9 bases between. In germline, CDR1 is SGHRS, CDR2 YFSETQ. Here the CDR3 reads CASSLAQGNNSPLHF. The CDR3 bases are TGCGCCAGCAGCTTGGCCCAGGGGAATAATTCACCCCTCCACTTT.

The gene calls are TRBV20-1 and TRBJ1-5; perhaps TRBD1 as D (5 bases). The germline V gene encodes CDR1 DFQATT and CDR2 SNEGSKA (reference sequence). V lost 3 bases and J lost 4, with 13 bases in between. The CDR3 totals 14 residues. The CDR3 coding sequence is TGCAGTGCTAGTCGTGACAGTGGTAATCAGCCCCAGCATTTT. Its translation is CSASRDSGNQPQHF.

Written as DNA, the CDR3 is TGTGCCAGCAGCGTAGGGAATAGCGAAGAGACCCAGTACTTC. Translation gives CASSVGNSEETQYF. The V call is TRBV9, the J call TRBJ2-5, with D possibly being TRBD2 (5 bases). This CDR3 comprises 14 residues. Trimming took 0 bases from V and 3 from J, leaving 9 bases between them. The germline gives CDR1 SGDLS, CDR2 YYNGEE.